The entry that follows covers one T cell receptor beta chain sequence. Its target antigen remains unknown. One base away there is no much larger clone; base qualities are not given. The trial excluded patients who had a history of autoimmune disease or were on systemic immunosuppression. Peripheral blood for TCR sequencing was drawn from every dose cohort at baseline, at cycle 4 day 1 and at cycle 7 day 1. Samples came from an open-label, multicenter, first-in-human phase I dose-escalation trial of ivuxolimab. Adults with locally advanced or metastatic melanoma, renal cell, hepatocellular, or head and neck squamous cell carcinoma were enrolled in the trial. CD4+ and CD8+ T cells were sorted separately from peripheral blood before TCR sequencing. The CDR3, from cysteine to phenylalanine, totals 16 residues. This entry keeps only the CDR3 DNA: 48 bases, framed from base 1. Cut back by 2 bases and 8 bases, the V and J ends lie 19 bases apart. CDR1 MNHEY and CDR2 SMNVEV are derived from the germline V gene (reference sequence).

The data were taken from a study of OX40 agonist ivuxolimab in advanced cancers. About the investigation overall: Ivuxolimab, which targeted the costimulatory receptor OX40 (CD134), was an agonistic, fully human IgG2 monoclonal antibody. Intravenous ivuxolimab was administered to patients every 2 weeks at six dose levels: 0.01, 0.1, 0.3, 1.5, 3 and 10 mg/kg. Peripheral TCRbeta sequencing was intended to test whether TCR sequence diversity was altered and clonal T-cell expansion was caused by ivuxolimab. The paper covers the monotherapy dose-escalation part of the phase I ivuxolimab trial, which included N of about 56 patients. A male proportion of approximately 83% and a mean age of roughly 55 years, ranging from roughly 23 to 90, were recorded for the dose-escalation cohort. Prior anti-PD-1, anti-PD-L1 or anti-CTLA-4 therapy was permitted, and checkpoint inhibitors had been received by about two fifths of dose-escalation patients. Among the 52 dose-escalation patients, 19 had hepatocellular carcinoma, 15 melanoma, 9 renal cell carcinoma and 9 head and neck cancer. Partial responses occurred in three dose-escalation patients, of whom one had hepatocellular carcinoma and two had cutaneous melanoma. Results and caveats for the whole study, not just this receptor: After ivuxolimab, more expanded clones were found on average in CD8+ T cells than in CD4+ T cells. The antigen specificity of the peripheral T cells that underwent clonal expansion was not determined. In partial responders in the 0.1-3.0 mg/kg groups, normalized peripheral clonal expansion was found to be among the lowest, especially among CD8+ T cells. Low levels of normalized T-cell clonal expansion were also seen in some patients who did not respond. At doses of 0.1 to 3.0 mg/kg, clonal expansion of both CD4+ and CD8+ T cells in blood was seen between baseline and week 6.

Genomic DNA was isolated from the sorted cells so that the TCRbeta CDR3 region could be sequenced. The immunoSEQ Assay was used for sequencing of TCRbeta CDR3 regions. The clones in this table, taken by TCRdb from immuneACCESS, are in-frame only. Not every clone is retained; where verified, under half of the shortfall comes from an unresolved V gene, and the cause of the rest is unknown. For this sample there are around 49,000 clones; approximately 87% appear just once. The ten largest clones capture over 9% of the sample. This TCR came from an adult with an advanced solid tumor such as melanoma, head and neck, liver or kidney cancer. The rearrangement joined TRBV27 to TRBJ2-1; the D gene is perhaps TRBD1 or TRBD2, each of them matching over 5 bases. Sequencing was performed on CD4+ or CD8+ T cells sorted from blood, taken in a trial of the OX40 agonist ivuxolimab. The DNA is TGTGCCAGCAGTTTACGGGACCCCACCCGCCCCCATGAGCAGTTCTTC. Translation gives CASSLRDPTRPHEQFF.